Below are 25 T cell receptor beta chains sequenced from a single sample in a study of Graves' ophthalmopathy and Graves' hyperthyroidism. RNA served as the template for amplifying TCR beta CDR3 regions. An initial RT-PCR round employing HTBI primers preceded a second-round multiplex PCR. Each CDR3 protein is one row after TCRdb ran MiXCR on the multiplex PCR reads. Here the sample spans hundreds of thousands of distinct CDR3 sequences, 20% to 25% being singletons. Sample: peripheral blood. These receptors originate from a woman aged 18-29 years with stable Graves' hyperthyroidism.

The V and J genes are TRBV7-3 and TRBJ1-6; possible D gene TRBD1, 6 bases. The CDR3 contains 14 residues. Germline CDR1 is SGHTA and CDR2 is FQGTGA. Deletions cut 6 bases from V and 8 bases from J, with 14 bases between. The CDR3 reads CASSRTGAHSPLHF. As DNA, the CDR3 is TGTGCCAGCAGTCGTACGGGGGCACATTCACCCCTCCACTTT.

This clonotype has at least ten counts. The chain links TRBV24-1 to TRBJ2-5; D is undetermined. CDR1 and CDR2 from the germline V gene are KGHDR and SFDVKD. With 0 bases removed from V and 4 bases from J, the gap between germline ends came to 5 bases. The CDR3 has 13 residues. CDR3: CATSDLKGETQYF. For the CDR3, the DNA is TGTGCCACCAGTGATTTGAAGGGAGAGACCCAGTACTTC.

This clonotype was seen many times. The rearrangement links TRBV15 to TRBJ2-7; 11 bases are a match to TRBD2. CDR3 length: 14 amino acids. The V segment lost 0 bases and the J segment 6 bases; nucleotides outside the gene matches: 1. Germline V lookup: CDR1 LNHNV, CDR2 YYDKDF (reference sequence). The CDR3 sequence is CATSRDSGRGEQYF. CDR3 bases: TGTGCCACCAGCAGAGATAGCGGGAGGGGCGAGCAGTACTTC.

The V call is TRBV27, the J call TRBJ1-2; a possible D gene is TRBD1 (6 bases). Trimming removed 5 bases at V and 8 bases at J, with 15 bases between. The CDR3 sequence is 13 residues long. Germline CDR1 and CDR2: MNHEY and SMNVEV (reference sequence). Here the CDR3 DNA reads TGTGCCAGCAGTCCTACAGGGTGGAGCGGCTACACCTTC. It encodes CASSPTGWSGYTF.

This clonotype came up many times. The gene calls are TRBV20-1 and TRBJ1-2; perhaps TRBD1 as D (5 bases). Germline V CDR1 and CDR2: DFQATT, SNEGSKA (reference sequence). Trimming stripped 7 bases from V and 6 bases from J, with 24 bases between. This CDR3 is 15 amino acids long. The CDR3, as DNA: TGCAGTGGTCAAGAAGGGGTAGGGGTGGGTGATGGCTACACCTTC. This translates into CSGQEGVGVGDGYTF.

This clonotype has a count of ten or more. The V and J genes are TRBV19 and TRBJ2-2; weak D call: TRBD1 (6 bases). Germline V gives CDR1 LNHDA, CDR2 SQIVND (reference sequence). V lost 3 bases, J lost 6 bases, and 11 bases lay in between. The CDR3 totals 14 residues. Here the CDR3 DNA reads TGTGCCAGTAGTATTGTACAGGGAGCCGGGGAGCTGTTTTTT. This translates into CASSIVQGAGELFF.

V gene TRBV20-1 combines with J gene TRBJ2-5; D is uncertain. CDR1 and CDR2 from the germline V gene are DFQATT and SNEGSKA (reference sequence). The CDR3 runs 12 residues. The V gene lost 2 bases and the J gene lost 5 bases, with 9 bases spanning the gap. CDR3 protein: CSARKGPETQYF. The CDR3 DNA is TGCAGTGCTAGAAAGGGTCCGGAGACCCAGTACTTC.

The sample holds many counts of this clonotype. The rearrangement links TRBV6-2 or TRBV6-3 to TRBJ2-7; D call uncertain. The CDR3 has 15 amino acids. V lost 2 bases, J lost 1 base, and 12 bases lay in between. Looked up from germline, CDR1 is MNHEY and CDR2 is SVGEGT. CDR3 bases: TGTGCCAGCAGTTACCAAGTCCGTTTTTCCTACGAGCAGTACTTC. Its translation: CASSYQVRFSYEQYF.

The CDR3 here is CASSPTGVANTEAFF. The CDR3 DNA sequence: TGTGCCAGCAGCCCGACAGGGGTTGCGAACACTGAAGCTTTCTTT. J is TRBJ1-1 and V is TRBV3-1; 8 bases are a match to TRBD1. J was trimmed by 1 base and V by 4 bases; bases with no gene match: 5. This CDR3 region has 15 residues. Germline values: CDR1 LGHDT, CDR2 YNNKEL (reference sequence).

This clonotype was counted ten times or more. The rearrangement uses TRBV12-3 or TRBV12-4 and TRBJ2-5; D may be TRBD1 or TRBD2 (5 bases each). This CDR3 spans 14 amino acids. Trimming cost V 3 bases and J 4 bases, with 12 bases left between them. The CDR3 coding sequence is TGTGCCAGCAGTTTTGGCAAGGGGAGAGAGACCCAGTACTTC. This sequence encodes CASSFGKGRETQYF.

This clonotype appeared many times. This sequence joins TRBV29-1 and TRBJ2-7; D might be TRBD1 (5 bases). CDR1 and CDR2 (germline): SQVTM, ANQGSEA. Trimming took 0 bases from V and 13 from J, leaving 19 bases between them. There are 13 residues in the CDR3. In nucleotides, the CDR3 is TGCAGCGTTGAAGACGGTCGGTATAGGGGCCCCTACTTC. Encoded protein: CSVEDGRYRGPYF.

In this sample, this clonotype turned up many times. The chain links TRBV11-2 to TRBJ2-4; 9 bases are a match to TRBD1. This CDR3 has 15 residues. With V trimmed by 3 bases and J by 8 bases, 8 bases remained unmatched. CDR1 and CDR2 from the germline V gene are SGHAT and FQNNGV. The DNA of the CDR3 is TGTGCCAGCAGCTTCTCCGGGACAGGGTCGGACATTCAGTACTTC. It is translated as CASSFSGTGSDIQYF.

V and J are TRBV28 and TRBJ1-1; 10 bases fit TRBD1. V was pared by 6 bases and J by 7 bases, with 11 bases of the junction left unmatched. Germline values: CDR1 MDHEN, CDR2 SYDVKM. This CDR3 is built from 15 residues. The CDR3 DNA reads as TGTGCCAGCAGCCTGGGGGACAGGGGACGCAGTGAAGCTTTCTTT. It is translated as CASSLGDRGRSEAFF.

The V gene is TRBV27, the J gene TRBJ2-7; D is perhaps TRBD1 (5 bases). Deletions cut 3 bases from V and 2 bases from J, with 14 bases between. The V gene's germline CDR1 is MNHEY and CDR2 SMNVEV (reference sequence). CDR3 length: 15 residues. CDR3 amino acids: CASSLLRTHPYEQYF. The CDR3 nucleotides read TGTGCCAGCAGTTTGCTTAGGACACACCCCTACGAGCAGTACTTC.

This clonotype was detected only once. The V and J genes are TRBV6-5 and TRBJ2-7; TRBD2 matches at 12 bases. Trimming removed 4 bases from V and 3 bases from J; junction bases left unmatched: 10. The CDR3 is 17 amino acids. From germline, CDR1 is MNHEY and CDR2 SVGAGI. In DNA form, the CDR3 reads TGTGCCAGCAGTTCCTACGGACTAGCGGGACCCATCTACGAGCAGTACTTC. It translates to CASSSYGLAGPIYEQYF.

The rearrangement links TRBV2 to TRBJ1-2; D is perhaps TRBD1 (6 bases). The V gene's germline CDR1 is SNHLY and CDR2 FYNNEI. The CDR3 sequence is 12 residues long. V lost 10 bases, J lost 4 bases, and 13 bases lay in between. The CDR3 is CATPTGSYGYTF. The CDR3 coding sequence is TGTGCCACCCCTACAGGGAGCTATGGCTACACCTTC.

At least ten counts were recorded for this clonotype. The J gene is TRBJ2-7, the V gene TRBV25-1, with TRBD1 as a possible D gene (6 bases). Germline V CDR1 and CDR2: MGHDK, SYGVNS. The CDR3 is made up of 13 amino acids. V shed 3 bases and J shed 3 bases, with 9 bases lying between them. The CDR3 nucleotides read TGTGCCAGCAGTGACCGGACAGTCTACGAGCAGTACTTC. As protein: CASSDRTVYEQYF.

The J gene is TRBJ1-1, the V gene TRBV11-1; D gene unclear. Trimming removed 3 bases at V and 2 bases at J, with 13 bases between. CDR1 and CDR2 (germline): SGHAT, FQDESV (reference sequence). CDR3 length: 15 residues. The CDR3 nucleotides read TGTGCCAGCAGCTTCGGACGGTACGAAAACACTGAAGCTTTCTTT. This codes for CASSFGRYENTEAFF. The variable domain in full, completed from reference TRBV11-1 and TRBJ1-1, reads EAEVAQSPRYKITEKSQAVAFWCDPISGHATLYWYRQILGQGPELLVQFQDESVVDDSQLPKDRFSAERLKGVDSTLKIQPAELGDSAMYLCASSFGRYENTEAFFGQGTRLTVV.

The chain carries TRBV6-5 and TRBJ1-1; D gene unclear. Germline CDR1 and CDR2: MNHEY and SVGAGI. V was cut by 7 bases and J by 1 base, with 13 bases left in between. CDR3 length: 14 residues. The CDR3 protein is CASINTNKNTEAFF. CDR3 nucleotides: TGTGCCAGCATTAACACGAACAAGAACACTGAAGCTTTCTTT.

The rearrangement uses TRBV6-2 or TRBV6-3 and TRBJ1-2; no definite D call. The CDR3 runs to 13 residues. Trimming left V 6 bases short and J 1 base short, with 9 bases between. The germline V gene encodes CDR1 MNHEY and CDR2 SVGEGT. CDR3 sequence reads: CASRPTINYGYTF. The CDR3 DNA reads TGTGCCAGCAGGCCGACCATTAACTATGGCTACACCTTC.

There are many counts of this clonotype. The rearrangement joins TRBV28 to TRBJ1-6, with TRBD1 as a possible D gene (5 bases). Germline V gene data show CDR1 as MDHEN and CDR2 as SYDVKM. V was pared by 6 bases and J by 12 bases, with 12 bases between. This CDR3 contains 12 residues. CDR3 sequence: CASRPWGGPLHF. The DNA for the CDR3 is TGTGCCAGCAGACCATGGGGGGGACCCCTCCACTTT.

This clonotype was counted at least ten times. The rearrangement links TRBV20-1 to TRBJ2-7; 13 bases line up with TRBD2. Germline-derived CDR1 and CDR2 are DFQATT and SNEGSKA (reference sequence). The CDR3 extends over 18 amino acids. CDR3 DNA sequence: TGCAGCGTGCGCCCGGGACTAGCGGGATTTTCACCTTCCTACGAGCAGTACTTC. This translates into CSVRPGLAGFSPSYEQYF.

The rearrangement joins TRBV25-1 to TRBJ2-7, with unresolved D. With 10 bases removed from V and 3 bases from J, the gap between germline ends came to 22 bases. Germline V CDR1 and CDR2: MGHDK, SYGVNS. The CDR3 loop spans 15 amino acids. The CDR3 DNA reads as TGTGCCACCCTAACTCCGAGACACGGGTTCTACGAGCAGTACTTC. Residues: CATLTPRHGFYEQYF.

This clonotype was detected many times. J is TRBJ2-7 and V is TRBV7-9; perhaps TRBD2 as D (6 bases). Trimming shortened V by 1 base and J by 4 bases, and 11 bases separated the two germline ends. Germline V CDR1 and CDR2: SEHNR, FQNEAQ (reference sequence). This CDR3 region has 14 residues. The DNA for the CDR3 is TGTGCCAGCAGCTTAGTCCCGGGAGAGTACGAGCAGTACTTC. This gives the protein CASSLVPGEYEQYF.

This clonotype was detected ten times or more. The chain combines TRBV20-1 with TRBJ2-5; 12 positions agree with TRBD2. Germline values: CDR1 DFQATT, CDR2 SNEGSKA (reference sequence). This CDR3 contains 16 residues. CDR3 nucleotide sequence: TGCGGAGGTCAGGGGAGACTAGCGGGAGTCCAAGAGACCCAGTACTTC. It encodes CGGQGRLAGVQETQYF.